The 7 T cell receptor beta chains below come from one sample, sequenced in a study of cytomegalovirus exposure and HLA in healthy donors. Both 60 Vbeta primers and 13 Jbeta primers went into the PCR. Clones were read by immunoSEQ multiplex PCR, and TCRdb kept only the in-frame ones, dropping some. Here the sample spans 85,000 to 100,000 clones, approximately 81% being singletons. The sequencing sample was made of PBMCs. Receptor source: a male donor in good health and CMV-seropositive.

This sequence joins TRBV27 and TRBJ1-2, with D possibly TRBD1 on 5 matching bases. Trimming removed 4 bases at V and 2 bases at J, with 17 bases between. The germline gives CDR1 MNHEY, CDR2 SMNVEV (reference sequence). This CDR3 region has 16 residues. As DNA, the CDR3 is TGTGCCAGCAGTTCCCCGGAGGGGAGAGGGAACTATGGCTACACCTTC. Encoded protein: CASSSPEGRGNYGYTF.

The chain recombines TRBV6-1 with TRBJ2-7; the match to TRBD2 covers 7 bases. The CDR3 is made up of 14 amino acids. CDR1 and CDR2 (germline): MNHNS, SASEGT. The trim removed 10 bases at V and 0 bases at J, leaving 9 bases unmatched. CDR3 residues: CATTLGGSSYEQYF. In DNA, the CDR3 is TGTGCCACGACCCTGGGCGGGAGCTCCTACGAGCAGTACTTC.

In nucleotides, the CDR3 is TGTGCCAGCAGCCAGGACAGGGGTGGGACTGAAGCTTTCTTT. It is translated as CASSQDRGGTEAFF. The V gene is TRBV14, the J gene TRBJ1-1; 9 bases are shared with TRBD1. The CDR3 totals 14 residues. V lost 3 bases to trimming and J lost 5 bases; unmatched junction nucleotides: 4. Germline CDR1 and CDR2: SGHDN and FVKESK.

This clone was seen more than once but under ten times. The genes are TRBV12-5 and TRBJ2-7, with D possibly TRBD2 on 6 matching bases. Germline V CDR1 and CDR2: LGHNT, FRNRAP. The CDR3 covers 14 residues. The V gene lost 1 base and the J gene lost 5 bases, with 12 bases spanning the gap. CDR3 in DNA: TGTGCTAGTGGTTTGGGTTTAACGGGGGACGAGCAGTACTTC. It translates to CASGLGLTGDEQYF. The variable domain in full, completed from reference TRBV12-5 and TRBJ2-7, reads DARVTQTPRHKVTEMGQEVTMRCQPILGHNTVFWYRQTMMQGLELLAYFRNRAPLDDSGMPKDRFSAEMPDATLATLKIQPSEPRDSAVYFCASGLGLTGDEQYFGPGTRLTVT.

This rearrangement joins TRBV4-1 to TRBJ2-3; 11 bases are shared with TRBD2. Germline lookup yields CDR1 MGHRA and CDR2 YSYEKL. V dropped 3 bases and J dropped 0; count of bases not matched to a gene: 2. The CDR3 runs to 16 residues. The CDR3 sequence: CASSQRLAGSTDTQYF. The CDR3 DNA follows: TGCGCCAGCAGCCAGAGACTAGCGGGGAGCACAGATACGCAGTATTTT.

The chain employs TRBV30 and TRBJ2-5; D is undetermined. Germline V gene data show CDR1 as GTSNPN and CDR2 as SVGIG (reference sequence). Trimming shortened V by 1 base and J by 5 bases, and 8 bases separated the two germline ends. There are 12 residues in the CDR3. The CDR3 loop reads CAWSASRETQYF. Here the CDR3 DNA reads TGTGCCTGGAGTGCCTCTAGGGAGACCCAGTACTTC.

The chain is built from TRBV7-2 and TRBJ1-2; TRBD1 is a possible D gene (5 bases). V dropped 5 bases and J dropped 5 bases, with 18 bases sitting between them. CDR3 length: 15 amino acids. Germline CDR1 and CDR2: SGHTA and FQGNSA. As DNA, the CDR3 is TGTGCCAGCAGCCCCTCGGGACTTCTGACGTATGGCTACACCTTC. Translation: CASSPSGLLTYGYTF.